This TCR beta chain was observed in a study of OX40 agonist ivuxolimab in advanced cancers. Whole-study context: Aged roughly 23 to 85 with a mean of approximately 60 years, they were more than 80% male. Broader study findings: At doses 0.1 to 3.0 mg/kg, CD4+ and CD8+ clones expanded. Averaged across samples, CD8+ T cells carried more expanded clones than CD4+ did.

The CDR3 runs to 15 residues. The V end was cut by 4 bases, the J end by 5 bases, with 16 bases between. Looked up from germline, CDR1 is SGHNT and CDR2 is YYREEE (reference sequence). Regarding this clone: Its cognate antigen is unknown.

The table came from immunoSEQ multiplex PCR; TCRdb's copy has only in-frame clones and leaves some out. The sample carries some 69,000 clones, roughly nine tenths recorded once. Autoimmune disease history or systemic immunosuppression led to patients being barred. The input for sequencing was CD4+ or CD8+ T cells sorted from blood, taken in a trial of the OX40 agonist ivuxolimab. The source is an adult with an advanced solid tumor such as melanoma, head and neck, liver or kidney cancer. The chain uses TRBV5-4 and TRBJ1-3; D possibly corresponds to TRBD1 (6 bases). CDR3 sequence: CASSQEGQGRNTIYF. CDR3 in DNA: TGTGCCAGCAGCCAAGAAGGGCAGGGGAGAAACACCATATATTTT.